This T cell receptor beta chain derives from a study of blood T cell repertoires in COVID-19. Germline CDR1 and CDR2: SGHDN and FVKESK. The CDR3 runs to 17 residues. Between the trimmed V and J ends, which lost 4 bases and 2 bases, there was a span of 18 bases. Profiled with immunoSEQ multiplex PCR; TCRdb holds only in-frame clones, not every one. The sample includes under 300,000 clones, around four fifths of them seen just once. Sequencing was done on a sample of peripheral blood. The receptor comes from a woman in her thirties or forties with active or convalescent COVID-19. The J gene is TRBJ1-3, the V gene TRBV14; D is possibly TRBD1 (5 bases). The CDR3 loop reads CASSPLDGGATGNTIYF. The CDR3 DNA reads TGTGCCAGCAGCCCACTTGACGGAGGGGCCACTGGAAACACCATATATTTT.